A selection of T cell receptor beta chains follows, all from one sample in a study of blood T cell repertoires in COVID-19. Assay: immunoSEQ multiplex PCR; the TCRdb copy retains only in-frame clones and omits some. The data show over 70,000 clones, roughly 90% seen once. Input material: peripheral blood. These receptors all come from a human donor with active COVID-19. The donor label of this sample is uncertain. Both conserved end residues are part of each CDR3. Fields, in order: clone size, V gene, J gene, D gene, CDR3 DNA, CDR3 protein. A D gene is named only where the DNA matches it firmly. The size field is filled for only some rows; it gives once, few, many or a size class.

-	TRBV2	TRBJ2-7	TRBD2	TGTGCCAGCAGTGGCCGTAGCGGGGGGGCCCGATCCTACGAGCAGTACTTC	CASSGRSGGARSYEQYF
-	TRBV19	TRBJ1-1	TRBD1	TGTGCCAGTATTCCCGGATATGGACAGGGCATTGGAAACACTGAAGCTTTCTTT	CASIPGYGQGIGNTEAFF
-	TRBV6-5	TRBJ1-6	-	TGTGCCAGCAGTTATTTAGAACAGGGAATTTTTTCACCCCTCCACTTT	CASSYLEQGIFSPLHF
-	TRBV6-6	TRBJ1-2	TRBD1	TGTGCCAGCAGCACCGGACAGGCCTATGGCTACACCTTC	CASSTGQAYGYTF
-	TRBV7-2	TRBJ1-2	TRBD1	TGTGCCAGCAGCTTAGGGGGGGCAGGGGGCAGTCGCTACACCTTC	CASSLGGAGGSRYTF
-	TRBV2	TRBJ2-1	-	TGTGCCAGCAGTGAAGCCAGGGTCAATGAGCAGTTCTTC	CASSEARVNEQFF
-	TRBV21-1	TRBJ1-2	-	TGTGCCAGCAGCAAAGCCCGAAACAGGGCGCGGGGCTACACCTTC	CASSKARNRARGYTF
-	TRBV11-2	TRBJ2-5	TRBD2	TGTGCCAGCAGCCCCGGGACTAGCGGGGGGGCGTGGGAGACCCAGTACTTC	CASSPGTSGGAWETQYF
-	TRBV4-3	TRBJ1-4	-	TGCGCCAGCAGCCGAACCCTCGGAGGAAGGGAAAAACTGTTTTTT	CASSRTLGGREKLFF
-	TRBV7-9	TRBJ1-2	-	TGTGCCAGCAGCTTAGATATAGGGGCCTACTATGGCTACACCTTC	CASSLDIGAYYGYTF
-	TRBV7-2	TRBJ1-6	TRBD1	TGTGCCAGCACCCCACCGGGACAGGGAAGTTCACCCCTCCACTTT	CASTPPGQGSSPLHF
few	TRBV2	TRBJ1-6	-	TGTGCCAGCAGGGGGAACGAGGGTAATTCACCCCTCCACTTT	CASRGNEGNSPLHF
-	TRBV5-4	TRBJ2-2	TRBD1	TGTGCCGCCGGGACAGGGGGCGCGGTAAACACCGGGGAGCTGTTTTTT	CAAGTGGAVNTGELFF
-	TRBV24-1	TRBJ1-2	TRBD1	TGTGCCACCAGTGTGTGGGCAGGGGGCAACTATGGCTACACCTTC	CATSVWAGGNYGYTF
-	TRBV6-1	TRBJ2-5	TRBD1	TGTGCCAGCAGTGAAGAAAGGGCAGGGGGCGTACAAGAGACCCAGTACTTC	CASSEERAGGVQETQYF
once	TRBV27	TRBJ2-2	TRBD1	TGTGCCAGCAGTTTAGGGGGACAGGGTTACACCGGGGAGCTGTTTTTT	CASSLGGQGYTGELFF
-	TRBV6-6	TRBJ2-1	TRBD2	TGTGCCAGCAGTCCACTAGCGGGGGGGTTGGTCAGCTCCTACAATGAGCAGTTCTTC	CASSPLAGGLVSSYNEQFF
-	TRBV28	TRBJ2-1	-	TGTGCCAGCAGCGCCGGGCATGAGGGGGGGCGGTATGAGCAGTTCTTC	CASSAGHEGGRYEQFF
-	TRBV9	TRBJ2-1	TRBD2	TGTGCCAGCAGCGTGTCTCGGGGGGCCTACAATGAGCAGTTCTTC	CASSVSRGAYNEQFF
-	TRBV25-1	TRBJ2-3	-	TGTGCCAGCAAACAGGGGGGGCTAGAGGCAGATACGCAGTATTTT	CASKQGGLEADTQYF
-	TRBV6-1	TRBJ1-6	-	TGTGCCAGCAGTGATCAACCAGGCCCTCTTAGTTCACCCCTCCACTTT	CASSDQPGPLSSPLHF
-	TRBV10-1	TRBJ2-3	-	TGCGCCAGCAGTGGCGTACAGGGTGCCACAGATACGCAGTATTTT	CASSGVQGATDTQYF
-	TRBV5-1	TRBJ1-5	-	TGCGCCAGCAGCTTAGAGTCCTTCAATCAGCCCCAGCATTTT	CASSLESFNQPQHF
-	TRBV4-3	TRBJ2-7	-	TGCGCCAGCAGCCCTTCCACCGGGGGCGAGCAGTACTTC	CASSPSTGGEQYF
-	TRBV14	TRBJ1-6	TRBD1	TGTGCCAGCAGCCAAGATACAGGGGTAGGGTCACCCCTCCACTTT	CASSQDTGVGSPLHF
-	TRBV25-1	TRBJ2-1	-	TGTGCCAGCAGTGGTGCCAGGGGGGCCATTGGGAGTGAGCAGTTCTTC	CASSGARGAIGSEQFF
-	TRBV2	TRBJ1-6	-	TGTGCCAGCCGGGGTGGAGAGGATTCACCCCTCCACTTT	CASRGGEDSPLHF
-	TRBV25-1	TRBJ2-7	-	TGTGCCAGCAGTGGTCGGTTCTACGAGCAGTACTTC	CASSGRFYEQYF
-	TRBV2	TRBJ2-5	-	TGTGCCAGCAGCCAGGGTTTCCAGTACTTC	CASSQGFQYF